The clone carrying this T cell receptor beta chain was detected only once. MiXCR, run by TCRdb on the 5' RACE reads, gives a single entry per CDR3 protein. This table has about 120,000 distinct CDR3 sequences, about 12% appearing once. This sample was taken from a study of spatial heterogeneity in lung cancer. Study context: The donors were 55 to 80 patients with non-small cell lung cancer that was early-stage and untreated.

CDR3 length: 15 residues. Germline assignment: CDR1 SGHTA and CDR2 FQGNSA. Trimming shortened V by 0 bases and J by 5 bases, and 11 bases separated the two germline ends. Regarding time point: blood at routine non-recurrence follow-up after resection. Frozen PBMC, nontumor lung or tumor provided whole RNA, which was sequenced unsorted. The source is a male donor with early-stage non-small cell lung cancer. The genes are TRBV7-2 and TRBJ2-1, with D unclear. Sample: PBMCs, taken at follow-up. The CDR3 is CASSLAGLRNNEQFF. CDR3 sequence (DNA): TGTGCCAGCAGCTTAGCGGGCCTTAGAAACAATGAGCAGTTCTTC.